This entry features one T cell receptor beta chain sequence. This sample was included in a study of cytotoxic CD8 clonotypes in ibrutinib-treated CLL. Overall study context: Responses: roughly 25 partial, 2 complete; after median around 70 months, roughly 14 stayed remitted, around twelve progressed.

Sequencing was performed with immunoSEQ multiplex PCR; in TCRdb, only in-frame clones are kept and a portion is missing. The data show around 150,000 clones, over 75% seen once. Germline CDR1 and CDR2: MNHNS and SASEGT. The CDR3 is made up of 14 amino acids. V shed 7 bases and J 8 bases; nucleotides not matched to a gene: 9. This chain connects TRBV6-1 to TRBJ2-1, with 9 bases lining up with TRBD2. Sequenced material: PBMCs, taken at disease progression, from a patient treated with ibrutinib. The source of this sequence is a human donor with chronic lymphocytic leukemia. In DNA form, the CDR3 reads TGTGCCAGCACACGCGGGAGGGCAGCTTATGAGCAGTTCTTC. Its translation is CASTRGRAAYEQFF.